The entry that follows covers one T cell receptor (beta chain) sequence. This sample is drawn from a study of shared clonotypes between healthy human individuals. Authors' processing steps: Filtering differed, since immunoSEQ gave only junction sequences and no quality scores. Assay: immunoSEQ multiplex PCR; the TCRdb copy retains only in-frame clones and omits some. V, J and clone size are those of that table, while D and trimming were read from the DNA. The sample records some 2.3 million clones, over 85% being singletons. Germline loops: CDR1 SGDLS, CDR2 YYNGEE. The CDR3 loop spans 17 amino acids. V lost 3 bases, J lost 1 base, and 10 bases stayed unmatched.

This TCR came from a man younger than 30 in good health. Some clones in this sample may be carry-over from other donors' samples. The V gene is TRBV9, the J gene TRBJ2-3; 8 bases match TRBD2. Sequenced input: naive CD4+ T cells from PBMCs. Subset here: CD45RA+ positively selected. The CDR3 sequence is CASSDPNGRAGTDTQYF. The CDR3 DNA reads TGTGCCAGCAGCGACCCCAACGGGAGGGCCGGCACAGATACGCAGTATTTT.